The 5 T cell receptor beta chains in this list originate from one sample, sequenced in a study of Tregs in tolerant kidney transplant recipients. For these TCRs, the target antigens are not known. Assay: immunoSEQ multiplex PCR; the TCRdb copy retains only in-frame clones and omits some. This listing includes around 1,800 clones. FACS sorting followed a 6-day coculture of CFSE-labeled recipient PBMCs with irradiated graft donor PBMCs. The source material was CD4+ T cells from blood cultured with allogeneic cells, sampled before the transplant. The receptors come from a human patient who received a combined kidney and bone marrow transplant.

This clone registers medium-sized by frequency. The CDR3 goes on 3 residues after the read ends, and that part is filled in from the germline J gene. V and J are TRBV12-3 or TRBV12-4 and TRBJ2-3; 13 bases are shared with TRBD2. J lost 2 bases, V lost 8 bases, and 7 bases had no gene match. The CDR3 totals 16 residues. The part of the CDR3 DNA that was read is TGTGCCAGCGCTGGGGGACTAGCGGGACCCACAGATACG. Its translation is CASAGGLAGPTDT. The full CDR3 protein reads CASAGGLAGPTDTQYF.

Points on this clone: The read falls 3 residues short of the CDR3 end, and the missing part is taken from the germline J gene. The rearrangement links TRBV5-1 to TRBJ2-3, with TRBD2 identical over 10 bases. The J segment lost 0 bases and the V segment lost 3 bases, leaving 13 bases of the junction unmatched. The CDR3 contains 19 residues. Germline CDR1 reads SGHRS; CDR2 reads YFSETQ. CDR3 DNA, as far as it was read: TGCGCCAGCAGCTCGGTCCCCCCCCAAGCGGGGGGGAGCACAGATACG. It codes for CASSSVPPQAGGSTDT. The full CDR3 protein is CASSSVPPQAGGSTDTQYF.

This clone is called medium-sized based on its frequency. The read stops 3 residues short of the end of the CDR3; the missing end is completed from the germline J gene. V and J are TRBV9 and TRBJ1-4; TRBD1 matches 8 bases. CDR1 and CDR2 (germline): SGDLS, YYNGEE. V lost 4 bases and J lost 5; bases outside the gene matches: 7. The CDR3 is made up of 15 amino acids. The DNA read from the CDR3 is TGTGCCAGCAGCCTCGACAGGGGAAAAAATGAAAAA. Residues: CASSLDRGKNEK. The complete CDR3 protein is CASSLDRGKNEKLFF.

CDR3 protein: CASRSGTGASTDTQYF. CDR3 bases read: TGTGCCAGCAGGTCCGGGACAGGGGCTAGCACAGATACG. The chain uses TRBV27 and TRBJ2-3; 10 bases are a match to TRBD1. The CDR3 goes on 3 residues after the read ends, and that part is filled in from the germline J gene. The CDR3 runs to 16 residues. Trimming cost V 6 bases and J 0 bases; bases outside gene matches: 6. Germline V CDR1 and CDR2: MNHEY, SMNVEV (reference sequence).

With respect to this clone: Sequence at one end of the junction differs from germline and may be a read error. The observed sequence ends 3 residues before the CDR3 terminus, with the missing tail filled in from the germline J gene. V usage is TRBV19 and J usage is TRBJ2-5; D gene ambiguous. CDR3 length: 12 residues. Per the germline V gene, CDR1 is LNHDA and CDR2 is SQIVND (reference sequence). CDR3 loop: CARRGAAETQYF. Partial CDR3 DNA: TGTGCCCGTAGAGGAGCAGCGGAGACC.